This passage covers 18 T cell receptor beta chains from one sample sequenced in a study of blood T cells in healthy people across ages. A second PCR, run for about 7 to 11 cycles, used a sample-barcoded 5' primer plus a J-beta primer mix. TCRdb itself ran the 5' RACE reads through MiXCR, one entry per CDR3 protein. The sample has about 1,800,000 distinct CDR3 sequences; roughly 27% are singletons. Sequenced sample: blood. The receptors derive from a woman aged 25 to 39 in good health.

This clonotype was seen at least ten times. V is TRBV27 and J is TRBJ2-7; no clear D. This CDR3 comprises 13 residues. Germline V gene data show CDR1 as MNHEY and CDR2 as SMNVEV (reference sequence). The V gene lost 5 bases and the J gene lost 6 bases, with 14 bases spanning the gap. CDR3 sequence reads: CASSLYRLGEQYF. The CDR3 bases are TGTGCCAGCAGTCTATACAGACTCGGCGAGCAGTACTTC.

The sample holds a few counts of this clonotype. The V call is TRBV3-1, the J call TRBJ2-7; 13 nucleotides align to TRBD2. The CDR3 extends over 15 amino acids. The germline V gene encodes CDR1 LGHDT and CDR2 YNNKEL (reference sequence). The J segment lost 2 bases and the V segment lost 7 bases, leaving 5 bases of the junction unmatched. CDR3 sequence reads: CASTRTSGRTYEQYF. The CDR3 region has the DNA TGTGCCAGCACCCGGACTAGCGGGAGAACCTACGAGCAGTACTTC.

The CDR3 nucleotides read TGTGCCAGCACCATAAGGACAGGGGAACAGCCCCAGCATTTT. It is translated as CASTIRTGEQPQHF. The chain recombines TRBV12-3 or TRBV12-4 with TRBJ1-5, with 9 bases that match TRBD1. The CDR3 spans 14 residues. Unmatched junction bases numbered 8, after V lost 7 bases and J lost 7 bases.

The chain joins TRBV6-2 or TRBV6-3 to TRBJ2-1, with D hard to call. In germline, CDR1 is MNHEY, CDR2 SVGEGT. Trimming cost V 8 bases and J 9 bases, with 11 bases left between them. This CDR3 has 11 residues. The CDR3 loop reads CASGPIREQFF. The CDR3 DNA is TGTGCCAGCGGTCCTATTCGTGAGCAGTTCTTC.

The CDR3 bases are TGTGCCAGCAGTTTCGTACAGCAGGAGCAGTTCTTC. Protein product: CASSFVQQEQFF. The chain has TRBV12-3 or TRBV12-4 and TRBJ2-1; D unresolved. V lost 3 bases to trimming and J lost 10 bases, with 10 bases between them. The CDR3 covers 12 residues.

This clonotype was detected ten times or more. This rearrangement joins TRBV24-1 to TRBJ2-1; TRBD1 might be the D (6 bases). The CDR3 spans 13 residues. With 12 bases removed from V and 0 bases from J, the gap between germline ends came to 11 bases. Per germline, CDR1 KGHDR and CDR2 SFDVKD. The CDR3 sequence: CAPWTVSYNEQFF. The CDR3 DNA follows: TGTGCCCCCTGGACAGTCTCCTACAATGAGCAGTTCTTC.

The gene calls are TRBV29-1 and TRBJ2-4; no clear D. The J call could be wrong; TRBJ2-1 is a better fit for the DNA end. The CDR3 is 12 amino acids. The V gene's germline CDR1 is SQVTM and CDR2 ANQGSEA. The DNA of the CDR3 is TGCAGCGCCGACTTAGCCAAAAACATTCAGTTCTTC. Its translation is CSADLAKNIQFF.

The J gene is TRBJ2-7, the V gene TRBV20-1, with a tentative D call TRBD2 (6 bases). V lost 4 bases to trimming and J lost 4 bases, with 11 bases between them. The germline V gene has CDR1 DFQATT and CDR2 SNEGSKA (reference sequence). This CDR3 region has 12 residues. The CDR3 sequence: CSAKRREYEQYF. The CDR3 nucleotides are TGCAGTGCTAAGCGGAGGGAGTACGAGCAGTACTTC.

This clonotype appeared many times. This chain links TRBV7-2 with TRBJ2-7, with D tentatively TRBD2 (6 bases). The CDR3 spans 14 residues. V was clipped by 5 bases and J by 2 bases, with 13 bases between them. The germline V gene encodes CDR1 SGHTA and CDR2 FQGNSA. The CDR3 is CASSPEGLPYEQYF. The CDR3 DNA sequence: TGTGCCAGCAGCCCCGAGGGACTCCCCTACGAGCAGTACTTC.

This chain links TRBV20-1 with TRBJ2-2, with D unresolved. The CDR3 runs to 15 residues. Per germline, CDR1 DFQATT and CDR2 SNEGSKA (reference sequence). The V and J ends lost 6 bases and 4 bases respectively, with 18 bases between them. The CDR3 DNA reads as TGCAGTGCCACGAATTCTAGGGCGTCCACCGGGGAGCTGTTTTTT. Its protein product is CSATNSRASTGELFF.

This clonotype was counted ten times or more. The genes are TRBV20-1 and TRBJ2-4, with TRBD1 matching 8 bases. Germline values: CDR1 DFQATT, CDR2 SNEGSKA (reference sequence). V lost 1 base, J lost 3 bases, and 5 bases stayed unmatched. This CDR3 region has 15 residues. This chain's CDR3 is CSARGQGNHKNIQYF. The DNA of the CDR3 is TGCAGTGCTAGAGGACAGGGGAATCACAAAAACATTCAGTACTTC.

This clonotype was found a few times. V and J are TRBV7-2 and TRBJ2-5, with no clear D. V lost 1 base to trimming and J lost 2 bases, with 8 bases between them. This CDR3 comprises 14 residues. The germline CDR1 and CDR2 sequences are SGHTA and FQGNSA. The CDR3 DNA sequence: TGTGCCAGCAGCTTAGAATGGGGTCAAGAGACCCAGTACTTC. This gives the protein CASSLEWGQETQYF.

This clonotype was counted many times. The V call is TRBV24-1, the J call TRBJ2-7; 11 bases align to TRBD1. The CDR3 extends over 15 amino acids. V trimming: 4 bases; J trimming: 2 bases; junction bases outside the gene matches: 3. Looked up from germline, CDR1 is KGHDR and CDR2 is SFDVKD. CDR3 region: CATSDPGQGAYEQYF. The CDR3 coding sequence is TGTGCCACCAGTGACCCGGGACAGGGGGCCTACGAGCAGTACTTC.

The sample holds one count of this clonotype. This chain uses TRBV18 with TRBJ1-2; D is possibly TRBD1 (6 bases). The ends were cut back, 1 base at V and 3 bases at J, with 12 bases in the middle. The germline CDR1 and CDR2 sequences are KGHSH and LQKENI. CDR3 length equals 15 residues. The CDR3 sequence is CASSPQQGFDYGYTF. The CDR3, as DNA: TGTGCCAGCTCACCACAACAGGGTTTCGACTATGGCTACACCTTC.

This clonotype was seen only once. This sequence joins TRBV20-1 and TRBJ2-5; D is perhaps TRBD2 (5 bases). The DNA end is a closer match to TRBJ2-1, so the J assignment may be wrong. From germline, CDR1 is DFQATT and CDR2 SNEGSKA (reference sequence). The CDR3 is made up of 14 amino acids. The CDR3 loop is CSASPSFTKNIQFF. CDR3 nucleotides: TGCAGTGCTAGCCCTAGCTTCACCAAAAACATTCAGTTCTTC.

The rearrangement joins TRBV6-2 or TRBV6-3 to TRBJ2-1, with 10 bases lining up with TRBD2. Germline V gene lookup returns CDR1 MNHEY and CDR2 SVGEGT. The CDR3 extends over 18 amino acids. The V segment lost 3 bases and the J segment 0 bases; nucleotides outside the gene matches: 8. In DNA form, the CDR3 reads TGTGCCAGCAGTTATCCAGGACTAGCGGTTAGCTCCTACAATGAGCAGTTCTTC. It encodes CASSYPGLAVSSYNEQFF.

J is TRBJ2-7 and V is TRBV9; D call uncertain. Germline V gives CDR1 SGDLS, CDR2 YYNGEE. The CDR3 is made up of 12 amino acids. V shed 0 bases and J shed 5 bases, with 6 bases lying between them. CDR3 in amino acids: CASSVGTHEQYF. CDR3 sequence (DNA): TGTGCCAGCAGCGTAGGAACCCACGAGCAGTACTTC.

This clonotype was seen once. The genes are TRBV30 and TRBJ1-6; the D gene is possibly TRBD1 (5 bases). The V gene lost 3 bases and the J gene lost 2 bases, with 11 bases spanning the gap. CDR1 and CDR2 from the germline V gene are GTSNPN and SVGIG (reference sequence). This CDR3 has 15 residues. CDR3 coding DNA: TGTGCCTGGAGCCCGGGGGGGACCTATAATTCACCCCTCCACTTT. Its protein product is CAWSPGGTYNSPLHF.